Following are 30 T cell receptor beta chains from one sample sequenced in a study of cytomegalovirus exposure and HLA in healthy donors. 13 Jbeta primers and 60 Vbeta primers were used for the PCR. The table came from immunoSEQ multiplex PCR; TCRdb's copy has only in-frame clones and leaves some out. The sample has 150,000 to 200,000 clones, around 86% seen once; the top ten hold more than 6%. Sequenced input: PBMCs. These receptors originate from a man aged 40-50 years in good health and CMV-seropositive.

This clone was seen a few times. This sequence joins TRBV9 and TRBJ1-6; 8 bases are shared with TRBD1. The ends lost 4 bases at V and 8 bases at J; junction bases unmatched: 8. Germline loops: CDR1 SGDLS, CDR2 YYNGEE. The CDR3 contains 15 residues. This CDR3 reads CASSPSDRVYSPLHF. Written as DNA, the CDR3 is TGTGCCAGCAGCCCCTCGGACAGGGTGTATTCACCCCTCCACTTT.

The genes are TRBV6-1 and TRBJ1-2; 7 bases map to TRBD1. From germline, CDR1 is MNHNS and CDR2 SASEGT. This CDR3 is 14 amino acids long. The ends lost 4 bases at V and 5 bases at J; junction bases unmatched: 7. CDR3 sequence reads: CASSGWDSAYGYTF. The DNA for the CDR3 is TGTGCCAGCAGTGGGTGGGACAGCGCTTATGGCTACACCTTC.

The rearrangement joins TRBV2 to TRBJ1-1; D is uncertain. The V end lost 8 bases, the J end lost 6 bases, and 10 bases lay between the germline ends. Germline lookup yields CDR1 SNHLY and CDR2 FYNNEI. The CDR3 runs 11 residues. The CDR3 sequence: CASLGRAEAFF. DNA for the CDR3: TGTGCCAGCCTGGGGAGGGCTGAAGCTTTCTTT.

The chain couples TRBV11-1 to TRBJ1-5; D perhaps matches TRBD1 (6 bases). Germline-derived CDR1 and CDR2 are SGHAT and FQDESV (reference sequence). This CDR3 is 14 amino acids long. CDR3 DNA: TGTGGGAACCGAGGGGGGGCAGGCAATCAGCCCCAGCATTTT. Residues: CGNRGGAGNQPQHF.

This chain links TRBV7-9 with TRBJ1-1; TRBD1 matches 8 bases. The CDR3 has 14 amino acids. CDR1 is SEHNR, CDR2 FQNEAQ, per germline (reference sequence). Trimming removed 4 bases from V and 4 bases from J; junction bases left unmatched: 5. The CDR3, as DNA: TGTGCCAGCAGCTCACAGGGGGGAAGCACTGAAGCTTTCTTT. It specifies CASSSQGGSTEAFF. The complete variable domain, with remaining parts taken from reference TRBV7-9 and TRBJ1-1, reads DTGVSQNPRHKITKRGQNVTFRCDPISEHNRLYWYRQTLGQGPEFLTYFQNEAQLEKSRLLSDRFSAERPKGSFSTLEIQRTEQGDSAMYLCASSSQGGSTEAFFGQGTRLTVV.

This clone was picked up a small number of times. The chain has TRBV5-1 and TRBJ2-1, with D tentatively TRBD1 (5 bases). This CDR3 contains 15 residues. Trimming took off 1 base at V and 8 bases at J, with 16 bases between the two ends. Germline V gene sequence: CDR1 SGHRS, CDR2 YFSETQ. The CDR3 here is CASSLYPQQGYEQFF. CDR3 coding DNA: TGCGCCAGCAGCTTGTACCCACAGCAGGGCTATGAGCAGTTCTTC.

This chain connects TRBV10-1 to TRBJ2-7; 10 positions agree with TRBD1. Per the germline V gene, CDR1 is WNHNN and CDR2 is SYGVQD (reference sequence). V was clipped by 6 bases and J by 7 bases; unmatched bases: 12. This CDR3 spans 15 amino acids. CDR3 loop: CASSRAGTGVFEQYF. The CDR3 nucleotides read TGCGCCAGCAGCAGAGCCGGGACAGGGGTGTTTGAGCAGTACTTC.

The chain is built from TRBV7-9 and TRBJ2-7; TRBD1 matches 7 bases. CDR3 length: 12 residues. Germline V CDR1 and CDR2: SEHNR, FQNEAQ (reference sequence). The V segment lost 5 bases and the J segment 6 bases; nucleotides outside the gene matches: 4. The CDR3: CASSPTGAEQYF. Here the CDR3 DNA reads TGTGCCAGCAGCCCCACAGGGGCCGAGCAGTACTTC.

This clone has only a few counts. The chain employs TRBV7-2 and TRBJ2-2, with TRBD2 identical over 9 bases. This CDR3 contains 16 residues. Germline V gene lookup returns CDR1 SGHTA and CDR2 FQGNSA. With 1 base clipped from V and 7 bases from J, the junction kept 7 bases outside the gene matches. CDR3 amino acids: CASSLGLAGKGGELFF. In DNA form, the CDR3 reads TGTGCCAGCAGCTTAGGGCTAGCGGGAAAGGGCGGGGAGCTGTTTTTT.

The rearrangement joins TRBV19 to TRBJ1-3; D possibly corresponds to TRBD1 (6 bases). The germline CDR1 and CDR2 sequences are LNHDA and SQIVND (reference sequence). V lost 8 bases and J 0 bases, leaving 14 bases between the germline ends. The CDR3 sequence is 15 residues long. This CDR3 reads CASHGGHRSGNTIYF. CDR3 coding DNA: TGTGCCAGTCACGGGGGGCACCGCTCTGGAAACACCATATATTTT.

The V and J genes are TRBV27 and TRBJ2-7; D perhaps matches TRBD2 (5 bases). Trimming removed 6 bases from V and 2 bases from J, with 11 bases in between. Per the germline V gene, CDR1 is MNHEY and CDR2 is SMNVEV (reference sequence). The CDR3 runs to 13 residues. CDR3 region: CASRTSPPYEQYF. CDR3 sequence (DNA): TGTGCCAGCAGAACTAGTCCGCCCTACGAGCAGTACTTC.

This chain links TRBV7-3 with TRBJ1-1; 8 nucleotides align to TRBD1. With 8 bases clipped from V and 3 bases from J, the junction kept 2 bases outside the gene matches. The CDR3 runs 12 residues. CDR1 is SGHTA and CDR2 is FQGTGA in the germline V gene. CDR3 coding DNA: TGTGCCAGCGGACAGGGCCACACTGAAGCTTTCTTT. Residues: CASGQGHTEAFF.

The chain employs TRBV7-2 and TRBJ2-2, with D tentatively TRBD1 (7 bases). The CDR3 length is 17 residues. V was shortened by 7 bases and J by 5 bases, with 23 bases between the two germline ends. Germline assignment: CDR1 SGHTA and CDR2 FQGNSA. CDR3 DNA: TGTGCCAGCATCGACAGGGCAGGGCGGGGACGAACCGGGGAGCTGTTTTTT. It specifies CASIDRAGRGRTGELFF.

The J gene is TRBJ2-7, the V gene TRBV4-3; 9 nucleotides match TRBD1. Trimming took 2 bases from V and 2 from J; bases not matched to a gene: 4. Germline V gene data show CDR1 as LGHNA and CDR2 as YSLEER. CDR3 size: 15 residues. CDR3 in DNA: TGCGCCAGCAGCCAACCGGGACAGGGCGCCTACGAGCAGTACTTC. Amino acid sequence: CASSQPGQGAYEQYF.

The CDR3 loop reads CASGPGDRGNEKLFF. As DNA, the CDR3 is TGTGCTAGTGGCCCCGGAGACAGGGGGAATGAAAAACTGTTTTTT. The chain is built from TRBV12-5 and TRBJ1-4; 9 bases are a match to TRBD1. Germline loops: CDR1 LGHNT, CDR2 FRNRAP. After removal of 6 bases from V and 5 bases from J, the junction contained 7 bases not matched to a gene. This CDR3 region has 15 residues.

The chain links TRBV14 to TRBJ2-1; 12 positions match TRBD2. Germline lookup yields CDR1 SGHDN and CDR2 FVKESK. The ends lost 4 bases at V and 3 bases at J; junction bases unmatched: 4. This CDR3 has 16 amino acids. In DNA, the CDR3 is TGTGCCAGCAGCCTCCCGGGACTAGCGGGCTACAATGAGCAGTTCTTC. Residues: CASSLPGLAGYNEQFF.

This chain joins TRBV2 and TRBJ2-3; no clear D gene. The V end lost 4 bases, the J end lost 2 bases, and 19 bases lay between the germline ends. This CDR3 region has 17 residues. Per germline, CDR1 SNHLY and CDR2 FYNNEI. The CDR3, as DNA: TGTGCCAGCAGTGGAACCGGGTCCGAACCCTCCACAGATACGCAGTATTTT. It specifies CASSGTGSEPSTDTQYF.

The chain uses TRBV27 and TRBJ1-1; 7 bases align to TRBD1. The length of the CDR3 is 13 residues. V trimming: 3 bases; J trimming: 4 bases; junction bases outside the gene matches: 2. Germline V gene lookup returns CDR1 MNHEY and CDR2 SMNVEV (reference sequence). DNA for the CDR3: TGTGCCAGCAGTTTCAGGGGGGTCACTGAAGCTTTCTTT. It translates to CASSFRGVTEAFF.

This clone showed up just once. The chain carries TRBV5-6 and TRBJ2-2, with TRBD1 as a possible D gene (7 bases). This CDR3 region has 15 residues. Germline V gives CDR1 SGHDT, CDR2 YYEEEE. V lost 2 bases and J lost 3, with 11 bases in between. The chain's CDR3 is CASSFQGGDTGELFF. The CDR3 nucleotides are TGTGCCAGCAGCTTTCAGGGGGGCGACACCGGGGAGCTGTTTTTT. Together with reference TRBV5-6 and TRBJ2-2, the CDR3 gives the full variable domain: DAGVTQSPTHLIKTRGQQVTLRCSPKSGHDTVSWYQQALGQGPQFIFQYYEEEERQRGNFPDRFSGHQFPNYSSELNVNALLLGDSALYLCASSFQGGDTGELFFGEGSRLTVL.

There are a few counts of this clone. This chain uses TRBV5-6 with TRBJ2-2; 11 nucleotides align to TRBD2. The ends lost 6 bases at V and 6 bases at J; junction bases unmatched: 4. This CDR3 is built from 14 residues. Germline lookup yields CDR1 SGHDT and CDR2 YYEEEE. The CDR3 reads CASILAGGSGELFF. CDR3 DNA sequence: TGTGCCAGCATCTTAGCGGGGGGGTCCGGGGAGCTGTTTTTT.

This clone was seen a single time. The rearrangement links TRBV11-2 to TRBJ2-7, with a weak D call TRBD2 (6 bases). V was clipped by 8 bases and J by 9 bases, with 14 bases between them. This CDR3 region has 11 residues. Per the germline V gene, CDR1 is SGHAT and CDR2 is FQNNGV. CDR3 sequence reads: CASRRGGGQYF. In nucleotides, the CDR3 is TGTGCCAGCCGGCGGGGAGGAGGGCAGTACTTC.

The J gene is TRBJ2-3, the V gene TRBV5-6, with 9 bases identical to TRBD1. This CDR3 spans 14 amino acids. Trimming cost V 4 bases and J 5 bases; bases outside gene matches: 5. The germline V gene encodes CDR1 SGHDT and CDR2 YYEEEE. CDR3 bases: TGTGCCAGCAGCCCGGACAGGGGAAGAGATACGCAGTATTTT. This encodes CASSPDRGRDTQYF. Based on the CDR3 plus reference TRBV5-6 and TRBJ2-3, the full variable domain is DAGVTQSPTHLIKTRGQQVTLRCSPKSGHDTVSWYQQALGQGPQFIFQYYEEEERQRGNFPDRFSGHQFPNYSSELNVNALLLGDSALYLCASSPDRGRDTQYFGPGTRLTVL.

This chain links TRBV27 with TRBJ2-7; D remains ambiguous. This CDR3 contains 14 residues. The V gene's germline CDR1 is MNHEY and CDR2 SMNVEV (reference sequence). Trimming left V 0 bases short and J 1 base short, with 7 bases between. CDR3 nucleotides: TGTGCCAGCAGTTTATCATTCGGGTCCTACGAGCAGTACTTC. Its protein is CASSLSFGSYEQYF.

This sequence joins TRBV6-6 and TRBJ2-5; D uncertain. The germline V and J ends were trimmed by 8 bases and 4 bases, with 14 bases remaining between them. The germline CDR1 and CDR2 sequences are MNHNY and SVGAGI (reference sequence). The CDR3 has 13 amino acids. CDR3 sequence reads: CASQTPGVETQYF. For the CDR3, the DNA is TGTGCCAGCCAAACACCCGGAGTAGAGACCCAGTACTTC.

This chain uses TRBV2 with TRBJ2-7; tentatively, D is TRBD2 (7 bases). V gave up 8 bases and J gave up 4 bases, with 21 bases separating them. CDR1 is SNHLY, CDR2 FYNNEI, per germline. The CDR3 has 15 amino acids. The DNA for the CDR3 is TGTGCCAGCTCCTTCCAAGGGGGGGTCTGGTACGAGCAGTACTTC. Translated, it gives CASSFQGGVWYEQYF.

The gene calls are TRBV27 and TRBJ2-7; D might be TRBD2 (6 bases). V shed 3 bases and J shed 3 bases, with 6 bases lying between them. The CDR3 runs to 12 residues. Germline CDR1 is MNHEY and CDR2 is SMNVEV (reference sequence). CDR3 residues: CASSFGGYEQYF. For the CDR3, the DNA is TGTGCCAGCAGTTTCGGGGGCTACGAGCAGTACTTC.

This chain links TRBV9 with TRBJ1-4; D call uncertain. Germline V CDR1 and CDR2: SGDLS, YYNGEE. There are 13 residues in the CDR3. With 4 bases removed from V and 7 bases from J, the gap between germline ends came to 11 bases. CDR3 amino acids: CASSLRTGEKLFF. The CDR3, as DNA: TGTGCCAGCAGCCTCCGCACCGGTGAAAAACTGTTTTTT.

The chain combines TRBV9 with TRBJ1-3; D remains ambiguous. This CDR3 has 15 amino acids. The V end lost 1 base, the J end lost 0 bases, and 8 bases lay between the germline ends. CDR1 and CDR2 (germline): SGDLS, YYNGEE. The CDR3 DNA reads as TGTGCCAGCAGCGTACTCCCTAGCTCTGGAAACACCATATATTTT. This sequence encodes CASSVLPSSGNTIYF. Variable domain in full (rest from reference TRBV9 and TRBJ1-3): DSGVTQTPKHLITATGQRVTLRCSPRSGDLSVYWYQQSLDQGLQFLIQYYNGEERAKGNILERFSAQQFPDLHSELNLSSLELGDSALYFCASSVLPSSGNTIYFGEGSWLTVV.

The rearrangement joins TRBV13 to TRBJ2-5; 10 nucleotides line up with TRBD1. The germline V gene encodes CDR1 PRHDT and CDR2 FYEKMQ (reference sequence). CDR3 length: 15 residues. V dropped 4 bases and J dropped 6; count of bases not matched to a gene: 8. DNA for the CDR3: TGTGCCAGCAGCTCGACAGGGGGCGCTTTAAAGACCCAGTACTTC. It is translated as CASSSTGGALKTQYF.

This sequence joins TRBV19 and TRBJ1-1; a weak D match, TRBD1 (6 bases). This CDR3 comprises 11 residues. In germline, CDR1 is LNHDA, CDR2 SQIVND (reference sequence). The germline V and J ends were trimmed by 5 bases and 8 bases, with 9 bases remaining between them. CDR3 sequence (DNA): TGTGCCAGTAGTTACGGGACAGAAGCTTTCTTT. It encodes CASSYGTEAFF.